This entry lists 14 T cell receptor beta chains sequenced from one sample in a study of blood T cell repertoires in COVID-19. The table came from immunoSEQ multiplex PCR; TCRdb's copy has only in-frame clones and leaves some out. The sample carries over 85,000 clones, around 84% recorded once. The sample was peripheral blood. Receptors were obtained from a man aged 35 to 55 with acute or convalescent COVID-19.

The V gene is TRBV12-3 or TRBV12-4, the J gene TRBJ1-2; 7 positions agree with TRBD1. The CDR3 runs to 13 residues. V gave up 6 bases and J gave up 0 bases; unmatched junction bases: 1. The CDR3, as DNA: TGTGCCAGCAGGGGACAGACTAACTATGGCTACACCTTC. Its protein product is CASRGQTNYGYTF.

The chain carries TRBV11-1 and TRBJ1-1; TRBD1 might be the D (6 bases). This CDR3 comprises 12 residues. Germline V gene sequence: CDR1 SGHAT, CDR2 FQDESV (reference sequence). V lost 5 bases to trimming and J lost 10 bases, with 14 bases between them. CDR3 DNA sequence: TGTGCCAGCAGCCTGGGGGGGCGAGCAGCTTTCTTT. Translation: CASSLGGRAAFF.

The chain combines TRBV7-2 with TRBJ1-4, with a weak D call TRBD1 (5 bases). The V end lost 3 bases, the J end lost 5 bases, and 7 bases lay between the germline ends. This CDR3 is 13 amino acids long. Germline CDR1 SGHTA, CDR2 FQGNSA. The CDR3 reads CASSLYRNEKLFF. The CDR3 region has the DNA TGTGCCAGCAGCTTGTACAGGAATGAAAAACTGTTTTTT.

A single count supports this clone. The V gene is TRBV28, the J gene TRBJ2-7, with D possibly being TRBD2 (5 bases). The CDR3 extends over 13 amino acids. Germline V CDR1 and CDR2: MDHEN, SYDVKM. V lost 6 bases to trimming and J lost 6 bases, with 15 bases between them. As DNA, the CDR3 is TGTGCCAGCAGGGCCGGAGTTGGGAGCGAGCAGTACTTC. It is translated as CASRAGVGSEQYF.

V is TRBV19 and J is TRBJ1-1, with D maybe TRBD1 (5 bases). This CDR3 region has 15 residues. V was shortened by 8 bases and J by 5 bases, with 21 bases between the two germline ends. Germline V gives CDR1 LNHDA, CDR2 SQIVND (reference sequence). The CDR3 bases are TGTGCCAGTTCATGGGGCAGTTTGGAGAAAACTGAAGCTTTCTTT. Protein: CASSWGSLEKTEAFF. Using reference TRBV19 and TRBJ1-1 for the parts outside the CDR3, the full variable domain is DGGITQSPKYLFRKEGQNVTLSCEQNLNHDAMYWYRQDPGQGLRLIYYSQIVNDFQKGDIAEGYSVSREKKESFPLTVTSAQKNPTAFYLCASSWGSLEKTEAFFGQGTRLTVV.

The chain has TRBV2 and TRBJ1-3; 9 bases fit TRBD1. The V segment lost 6 bases and the J segment 0 bases; nucleotides outside the gene matches: 6. Germline CDR1 and CDR2: SNHLY and FYNNEI. The CDR3 length is 16 residues. As DNA, the CDR3 is TGTGCCAGCAGGACACAGGGGGCCCACTCTGGAAACACCATATATTTT. This encodes CASRTQGAHSGNTIYF.

The chain links TRBV19 to TRBJ2-7; TRBD1 matches 12 bases. Trimming took 3 bases from V and 5 from J; bases not matched to a gene: 5. Germline assignment: CDR1 LNHDA and CDR2 SQIVND (reference sequence). There are 15 residues in the CDR3. The CDR3 spells CASSIGTGGYDEQYF. In DNA, the CDR3 is TGTGCCAGTAGTATCGGGACAGGGGGCTACGACGAGCAGTACTTC.

This CDR3 reads CASSLAGIGKLFF. The CDR3 region has the DNA TGTGCCAGCAGCTTGGCAGGGATTGGGAAACTGTTTTTT. This chain uses TRBV5-6 with TRBJ1-4; TRBD1 might be the D (5 bases). CDR1 is SGHDT and CDR2 is YYEEEE in the germline V gene. This CDR3 spans 13 amino acids. The V gene lost 0 bases and the J gene lost 11 bases, with 11 bases spanning the gap.

CDR3: CASSPGPPGEQFF. The CDR3, as DNA: TGTGCCAGCTCACCAGGGCCCCCAGGAGAGCAGTTCTTC. The V and J genes are TRBV18 and TRBJ2-1; unclear D gene. Trimming cost V 2 bases and J 10 bases, with 12 bases left between them. Germline CDR1 and CDR2: KGHSH and LQKENI. This CDR3 region has 13 residues.

This chain joins TRBV12-5 and TRBJ2-2, with D perhaps TRBD1 (6 bases). The length of the CDR3 is 14 residues. V lost 2 bases to trimming and J lost 7 bases, with 11 bases between them. Germline V gene data show CDR1 as LGHNT and CDR2 as FRNRAP. CDR3 amino acids: CASGLSQGSGELFF. The CDR3 DNA follows: TGTGCTAGTGGTTTGTCACAGGGAAGCGGGGAGCTGTTTTTT.

This chain connects TRBV19 to TRBJ2-1; tentatively, D is TRBD1 (6 bases). CDR1 and CDR2 (germline): LNHDA, SQIVND (reference sequence). The CDR3 is 14 residues long. V lost 9 bases and J lost 0, with 12 bases in between. This chain's CDR3 is CASLDSSSYNEQFF. The CDR3 DNA reads as TGTGCCAGCCTGGACAGCAGCTCCTACAATGAGCAGTTCTTC.

This rearrangement joins TRBV19 to TRBJ2-3; D possibly corresponds to TRBD1 (6 bases). Trimming took off 4 bases at V and 0 bases at J, with 8 bases between the two ends. This CDR3 has 14 amino acids. The germline V gene has CDR1 LNHDA and CDR2 SQIVND (reference sequence). The CDR3 DNA sequence: TGTGCCAGTAGTAGGGGGCTTAGCACAGATACGCAGTATTTT. Translated, it gives CASSRGLSTDTQYF.

This sequence joins TRBV11-3 and TRBJ1-6, with a possible D match to TRBD1 (5 bases). This CDR3 is built from 16 residues. Germline loops: CDR1 SGHNT, CDR2 YENEEA. Trimming cost V 10 bases and J 6 bases, with 22 bases left between them. CDR3 sequence (DNA): TGTGCCATCCGGGGCGGGACTCCCTTTTGTAATTCACCCCTCCACTTT. Its translation: CAIRGGTPFCNSPLHF. The whole variable domain, filled in from reference TRBV11-3 and TRBJ1-6, reads EAGVVQSPRYKIIEKKQPVAFWCNPISGHNTLYWYLQNLGQGPELLIRYENEEAVDDSQLPKDRFSAERLKGVDSTLKIQPAELGDSAVYLCAIRGGTPFCNSPLHFGNGTRLTVT.

The V and J genes are TRBV6-1 and TRBJ1-1; 7 bases align to TRBD1. Trimming took 3 bases from V and 0 from J; bases not matched to a gene: 7. CDR1 is MNHNS and CDR2 is SASEGT in the germline V gene. The CDR3 consists of 16 residues. The CDR3 is CASSDRQGPMNTEAFF. The CDR3 DNA follows: TGTGCCAGCAGTGATAGACAGGGACCTATGAACACTGAAGCTTTCTTT.